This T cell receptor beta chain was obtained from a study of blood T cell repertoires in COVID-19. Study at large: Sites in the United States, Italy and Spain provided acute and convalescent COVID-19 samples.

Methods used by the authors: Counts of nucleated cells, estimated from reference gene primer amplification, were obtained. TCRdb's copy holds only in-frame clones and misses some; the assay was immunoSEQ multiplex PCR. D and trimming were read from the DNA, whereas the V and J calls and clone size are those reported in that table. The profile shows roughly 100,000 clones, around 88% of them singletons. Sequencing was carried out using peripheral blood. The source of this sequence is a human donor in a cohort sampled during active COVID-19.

CDR3 protein: CASSSSRDRWTNEKLFF. The CDR3 DNA follows: TGTGCCAGCAGTTCGTCCCGGGACAGGTGGACTAATGAAAAACTGTTTTTT. The rearrangement uses TRBV27 and TRBJ1-4, with 8 bases matching TRBD1. The CDR3 extends over 17 amino acids. Per germline, CDR1 MNHEY and CDR2 SMNVEV (reference sequence). V shed 4 bases, J shed 2 bases, and the junction held 9 bases outside the gene matches.